This TCR beta chain was captured by sequencing in a study of T cell changes during pregnancy in multiple sclerosis. This table comes from immunoSEQ multiplex PCR, and its TCRdb copy is limited to in-frame clones, with some not included. The sample comprises some 93,000 clones, 80% to 95% of which are singletons, and just over 2% rests with the top ten. The CDR3 covers 14 residues. V dropped 0 bases and J dropped 10; count of bases not matched to a gene: 6. Germline-derived CDR1 and CDR2 are LGHNA and YNFKEQ. The TCR originated in a female donor with multiple sclerosis, enrolled in a pregnancy study. The V call is TRBV4-2, the J call TRBJ2-1; TRBD1 matches at 7 bases. The material sequenced was peripheral blood, taken after pregnancy. The CDR3 sequence is CASSQDVQDREQFF. The DNA for the CDR3 is TGTGCCAGCAGCCAAGATGTACAGGACAGGGAGCAGTTCTTC.